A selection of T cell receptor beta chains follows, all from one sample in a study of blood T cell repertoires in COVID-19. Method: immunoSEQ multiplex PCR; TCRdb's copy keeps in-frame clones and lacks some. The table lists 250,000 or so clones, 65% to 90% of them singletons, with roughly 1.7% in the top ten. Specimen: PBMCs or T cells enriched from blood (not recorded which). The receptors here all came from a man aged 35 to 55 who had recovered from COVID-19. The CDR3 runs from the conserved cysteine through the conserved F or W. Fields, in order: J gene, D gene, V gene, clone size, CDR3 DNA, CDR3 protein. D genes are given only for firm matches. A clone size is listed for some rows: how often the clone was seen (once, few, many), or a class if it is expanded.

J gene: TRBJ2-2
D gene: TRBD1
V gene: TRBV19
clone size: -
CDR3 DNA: TGTGCCAGTAGTTTACAACAGGGGGCTGGCGGGGAGCTGTTTTTT
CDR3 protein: CASSLQQGAGGELFF

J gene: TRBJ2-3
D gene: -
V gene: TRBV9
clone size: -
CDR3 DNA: TGTGCCAGCAGCACAAAAGCCCGTTCGGGGACTAGCACAGATACGCAGTATTTT
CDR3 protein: CASSTKARSGTSTDTQYF

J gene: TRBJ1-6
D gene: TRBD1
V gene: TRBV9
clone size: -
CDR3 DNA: TGTGCCAGCAGTGACGACAGGGTAGAGGATTCACCCCTCCACTTT
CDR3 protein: CASSDDRVEDSPLHF

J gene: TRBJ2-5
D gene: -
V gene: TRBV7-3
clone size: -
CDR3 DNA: TGTGCCAGCAGCCCCCGGGACTCCGCCTCGGGGGAGACCCAGTACTTC
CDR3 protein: CASSPRDSASGETQYF

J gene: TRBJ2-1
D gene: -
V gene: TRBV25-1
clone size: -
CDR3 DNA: TGTGCCTGTAATGTAGTGGGGGGTGAGCAGTTCTTC
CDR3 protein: CACNVVGGEQFF

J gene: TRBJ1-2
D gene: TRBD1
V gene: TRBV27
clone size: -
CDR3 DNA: TGTGCCAGCAGTACTGGACAGGGGCTTCCTCTCGTCTACACCTTC
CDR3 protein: CASSTGQGLPLVYTF

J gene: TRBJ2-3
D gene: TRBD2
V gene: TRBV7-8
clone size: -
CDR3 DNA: TGTGCCAGCAGCCGAGGACTAGCGGGGCGCACAGATACGCAGTATTTT
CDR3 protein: CASSRGLAGRTDTQYF

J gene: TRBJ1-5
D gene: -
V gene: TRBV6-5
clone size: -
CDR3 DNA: TGTGCCAGCAGTTACGACGGCAGGGGAGATCAGCCCCAGCATTTT
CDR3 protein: CASSYDGRGDQPQHF

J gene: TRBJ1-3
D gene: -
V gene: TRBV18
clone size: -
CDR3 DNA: TGTGCCAGCTCACCAGGGGACACGTACTCTGGAAACACCATATATTTT
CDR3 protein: CASSPGDTYSGNTIYF

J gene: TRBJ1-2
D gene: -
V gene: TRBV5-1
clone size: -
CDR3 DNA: TGCGCCAGCAGCTTGGATCAGGGCATCAATGGCTACACCTTC
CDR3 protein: CASSLDQGINGYTF

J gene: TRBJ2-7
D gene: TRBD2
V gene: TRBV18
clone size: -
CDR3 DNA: TGTGCCAGCTCACCGTCAGGACTAGCGGGAGTTTACGAGCAGTACTTC
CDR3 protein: CASSPSGLAGVYEQYF

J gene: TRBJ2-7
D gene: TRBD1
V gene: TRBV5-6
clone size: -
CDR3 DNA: TGTGCCAGCAGCCCGGGACAGGGGCAGGGCGAGCAGTACTTC
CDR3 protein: CASSPGQGQGEQYF

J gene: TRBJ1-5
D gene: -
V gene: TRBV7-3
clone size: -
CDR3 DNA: TGTGCCAGCAGCTTAACGACAGCTAATCAGCCCCAGCATTTT
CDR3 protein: CASSLTTANQPQHF

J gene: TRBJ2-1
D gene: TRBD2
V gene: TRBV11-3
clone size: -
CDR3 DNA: TGTGCCAGCAGCCCGGGACTAGCGCAATACAATGAGCAGTTCTTC
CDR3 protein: CASSPGLAQYNEQFF

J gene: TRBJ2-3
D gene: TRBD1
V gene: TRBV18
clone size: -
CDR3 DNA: TGTGCCAGCTCACGGGACAGGGGAACTAGCACAGATACGCAGTATTTT
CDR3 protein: CASSRDRGTSTDTQYF

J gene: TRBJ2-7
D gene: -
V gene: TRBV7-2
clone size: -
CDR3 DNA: TGTGCCAGCAGCTTCATGACGGGACTGAGGGCCTACGAGCAGTACTTC
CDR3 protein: CASSFMTGLRAYEQYF

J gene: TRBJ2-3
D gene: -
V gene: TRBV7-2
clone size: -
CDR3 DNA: TGTGCCAGCAGCTTAGGCTTGAGGGGCACAGATACGCAGTATTTT
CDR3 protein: CASSLGLRGTDTQYF

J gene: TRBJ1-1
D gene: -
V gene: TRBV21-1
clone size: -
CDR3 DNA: TGTGCCAGCAGCAAAGTTAACAGGGCTTTGAACACTGAAGCTTTCTTT
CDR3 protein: CASSKVNRALNTEAFF

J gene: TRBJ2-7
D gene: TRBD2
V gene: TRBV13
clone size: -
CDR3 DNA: TGTGCCAGCACCCCGACTAGCCCCTCGGCGAGCTCCTACGAGCAGTACTTC
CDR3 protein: CASTPTSPSASSYEQYF

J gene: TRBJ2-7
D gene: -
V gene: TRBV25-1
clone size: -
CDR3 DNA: TGTGCCAGCAGTGAGGGCAACGGGGACGAGCAGTACTTC
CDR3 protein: CASSEGNGDEQYF

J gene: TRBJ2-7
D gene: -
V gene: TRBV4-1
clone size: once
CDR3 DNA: TGCGCCAGCAGCCCAGGGTTCCCCTACGAGCAGTACTTC
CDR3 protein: CASSPGFPYEQYF

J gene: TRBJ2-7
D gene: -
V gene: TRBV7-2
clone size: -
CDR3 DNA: TGTGCCAGCAGCTTAGCCCCACGGAGTGCGGGGTACGAGCAGTACTTC
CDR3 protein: CASSLAPRSAGYEQYF

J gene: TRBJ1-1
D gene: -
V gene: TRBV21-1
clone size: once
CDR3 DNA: TGTGCCAGCAGCAAAGGGACAGGGGAAGCTTTCTTT
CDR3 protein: CASSKGTGEAFF

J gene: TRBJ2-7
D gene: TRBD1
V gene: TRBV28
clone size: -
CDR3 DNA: TGTGCCAGCACCACGGGGACAGTCTCCTACGAGCAGTACTTC
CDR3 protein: CASTTGTVSYEQYF

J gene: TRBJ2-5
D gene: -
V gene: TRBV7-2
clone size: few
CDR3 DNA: TGTGCCAGCAGCTTAGACCGGGGATCCGGCGAGACCCAGTACTTC
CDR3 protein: CASSLDRGSGETQYF

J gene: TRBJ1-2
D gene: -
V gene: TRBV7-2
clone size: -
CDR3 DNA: TGTGCCAGCAGCTTGACCAGGGTGCCCTATGGCTACACCTTC
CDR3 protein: CASSLTRVPYGYTF

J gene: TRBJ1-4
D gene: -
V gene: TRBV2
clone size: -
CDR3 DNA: TGTGCCAGCAAGACCCCACAGGGAGGGGGGGAAAAACTGTTTTTT
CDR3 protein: CASKTPQGGGEKLFF

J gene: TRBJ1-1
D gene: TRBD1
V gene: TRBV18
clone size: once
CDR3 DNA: TGTGCCAGCTCACCAACAGGGGTCTCCACTGAAGCTTTCTTT
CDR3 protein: CASSPTGVSTEAFF

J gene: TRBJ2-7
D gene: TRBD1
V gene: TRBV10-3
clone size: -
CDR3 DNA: TGTGCCATCAGGCCGGGACAGGGAGCTTACGGCGAGCAGTACTTC
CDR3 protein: CAIRPGQGAYGEQYF

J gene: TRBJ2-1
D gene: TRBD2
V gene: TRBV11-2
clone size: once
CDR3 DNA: TGTGCCAGCAGCCGATACGATAGCGGGAGTTTTTATGAGCAGTTCTTC
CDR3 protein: CASSRYDSGSFYEQFF

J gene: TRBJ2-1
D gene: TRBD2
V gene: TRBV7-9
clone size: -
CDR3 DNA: TGTGCCAGCACCATAGGGCTAGCGGGGGGCGAGGAGCAGTTCTTC
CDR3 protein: CASTIGLAGGEEQFF

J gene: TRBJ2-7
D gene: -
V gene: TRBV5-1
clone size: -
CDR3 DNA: TGCGCCAGCAGCTTGGACCCCGGGAGTCCTCACGAGCAGTACTTC
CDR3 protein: CASSLDPGSPHEQYF

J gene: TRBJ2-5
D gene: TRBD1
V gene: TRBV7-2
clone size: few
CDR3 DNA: TGTGCCAGCAGCTTAACAGGGGGCGACCAAGAGACCCAGTACTTC
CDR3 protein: CASSLTGGDQETQYF

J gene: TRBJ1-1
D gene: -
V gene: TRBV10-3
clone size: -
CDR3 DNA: TGTGCCATCAGTTCCCCCAGGGTCACTGAAGCTTTCTTT
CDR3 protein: CAISSPRVTEAFF

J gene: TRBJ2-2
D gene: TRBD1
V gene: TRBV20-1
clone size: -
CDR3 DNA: TGCAGTGCTAGTAGACAGGGGGACGTCACCGGGGAGCTGTTTTTT
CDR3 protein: CSASRQGDVTGELFF

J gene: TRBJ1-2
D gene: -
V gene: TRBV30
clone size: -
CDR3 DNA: TGTGCCTGGAGTCCCCGAGAGTATGGCTACACCTTC
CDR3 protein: CAWSPREYGYTF

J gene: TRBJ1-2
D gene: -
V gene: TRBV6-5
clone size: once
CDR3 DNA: TGTGCCAGCAGTTACTCAGACCCCGGGGGAGGCTATGGCTACACCTTC
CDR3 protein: CASSYSDPGGGYGYTF

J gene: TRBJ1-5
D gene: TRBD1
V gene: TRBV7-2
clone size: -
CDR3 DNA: TGTGCCAGCAGTCTGGACAGGACTTACCAGCCCCAGCATTTT
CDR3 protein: CASSLDRTYQPQHF

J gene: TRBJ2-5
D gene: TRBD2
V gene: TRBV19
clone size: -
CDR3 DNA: TGTGCCAGTAGTATCGGAGCGGGAGGGCAAGAGACCCAGTACTTC
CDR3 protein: CASSIGAGGQETQYF

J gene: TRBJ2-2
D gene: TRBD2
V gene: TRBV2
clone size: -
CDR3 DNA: TGTGCCAGCAGTTTACTAGCGGGGCCTAACACCGGGGAGCTGTTTTTT
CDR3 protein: CASSLLAGPNTGELFF